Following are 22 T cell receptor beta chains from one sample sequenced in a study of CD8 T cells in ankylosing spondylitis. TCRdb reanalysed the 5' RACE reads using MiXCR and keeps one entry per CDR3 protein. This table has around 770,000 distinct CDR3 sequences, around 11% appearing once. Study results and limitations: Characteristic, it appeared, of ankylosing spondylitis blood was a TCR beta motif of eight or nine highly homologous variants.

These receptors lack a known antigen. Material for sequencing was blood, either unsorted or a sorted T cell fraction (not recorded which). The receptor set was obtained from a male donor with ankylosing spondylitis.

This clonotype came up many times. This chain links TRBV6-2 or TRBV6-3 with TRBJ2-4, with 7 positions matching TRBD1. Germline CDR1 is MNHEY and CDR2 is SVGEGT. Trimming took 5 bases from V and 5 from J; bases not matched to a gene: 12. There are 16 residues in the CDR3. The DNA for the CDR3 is TGTGCCAGCAGTCCCATGATGTCCGGGACAGAAAACATTCAGTACTTC. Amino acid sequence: CASSPMMSGTENIQYF.

The DNA of the CDR3 is TGCAGTGCTCATGAGGGACAAGAGACCCAGTACTTC. Translation gives CSAHEGQETQYF. The V call is TRBV20-1, the J call TRBJ2-5; tentative D call: TRBD2 (5 bases). The V and J ends lost 5 bases and 2 bases respectively, with 9 bases between them. Germline V CDR1 and CDR2: DFQATT, SNEGSKA (reference sequence). This CDR3 spans 12 amino acids.

The CDR3 region has the DNA TGCAGTGCTAAAGGGGACAGCCTCTACAATGAGCAGTTCTTC. It is translated as CSAKGDSLYNEQFF. The rearrangement joins TRBV20-1 to TRBJ2-1; 7 bases line up with TRBD1. Trimming took 4 bases from V and 3 from J; bases not matched to a gene: 6. Germline CDR1 is DFQATT and CDR2 is SNEGSKA (reference sequence). The CDR3 is 14 residues long.

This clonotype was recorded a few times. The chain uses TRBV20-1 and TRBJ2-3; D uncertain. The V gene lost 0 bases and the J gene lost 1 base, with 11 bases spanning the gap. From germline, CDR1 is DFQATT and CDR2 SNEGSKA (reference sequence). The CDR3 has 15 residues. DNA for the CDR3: TGCAGTGCTAGAGATCCGGGCCGGCGCACAGATACGCAGTATTTT. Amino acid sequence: CSARDPGRRTDTQYF.

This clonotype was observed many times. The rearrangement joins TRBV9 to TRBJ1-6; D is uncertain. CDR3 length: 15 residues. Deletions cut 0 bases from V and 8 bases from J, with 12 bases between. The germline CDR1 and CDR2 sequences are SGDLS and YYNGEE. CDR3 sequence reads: CASSVGLQEYSPLHF. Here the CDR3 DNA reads TGTGCCAGCAGCGTAGGTTTGCAGGAGTATTCACCCCTCCACTTT.

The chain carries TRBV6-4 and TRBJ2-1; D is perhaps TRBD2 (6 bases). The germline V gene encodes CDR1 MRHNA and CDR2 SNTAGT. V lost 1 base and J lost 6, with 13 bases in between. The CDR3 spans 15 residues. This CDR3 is CASSDWTARGNEQFF. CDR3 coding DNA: TGTGCCAGCAGTGACTGGACTGCGCGGGGCAATGAGCAGTTCTTC.

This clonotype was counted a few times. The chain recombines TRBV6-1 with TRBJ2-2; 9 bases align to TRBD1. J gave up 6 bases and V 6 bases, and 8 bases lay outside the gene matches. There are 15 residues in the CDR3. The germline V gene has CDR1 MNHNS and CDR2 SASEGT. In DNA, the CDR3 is TGTGCCAGCAGCCGGGACAGGGAAGTTTCCGGGGAGCTGTTTTTT. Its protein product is CASSRDREVSGELFF.

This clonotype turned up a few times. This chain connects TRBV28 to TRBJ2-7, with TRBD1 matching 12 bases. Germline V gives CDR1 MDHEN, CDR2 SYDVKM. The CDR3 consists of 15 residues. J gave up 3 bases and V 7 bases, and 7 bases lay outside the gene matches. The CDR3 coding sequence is TGTGCCAGCACTCAGGGACAGGGGGCTTTCTACGAGCAGTACTTC. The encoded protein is CASTQGQGAFYEQYF.

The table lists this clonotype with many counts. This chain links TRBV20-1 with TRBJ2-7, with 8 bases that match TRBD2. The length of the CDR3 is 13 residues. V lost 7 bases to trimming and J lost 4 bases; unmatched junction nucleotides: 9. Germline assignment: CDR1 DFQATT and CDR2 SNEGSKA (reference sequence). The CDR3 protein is CSVVTGGPYEQYF. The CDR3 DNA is TGCAGTGTGGTTACGGGGGGGCCTTACGAGCAGTACTTC.

In DNA form, the CDR3 reads TGTGCCAGCAGCTTAAAGGGACTAGCGCAGTTCTTC. Translated, it gives CASSLKGLAQFF. This sequence joins TRBV7-2 and TRBJ2-1, with 9 bases fitting TRBD2. This CDR3 has 12 amino acids. Trimming cost V 2 bases and J 12 bases; bases outside gene matches: 2. The germline V gene encodes CDR1 SGHTA and CDR2 FQGNSA.

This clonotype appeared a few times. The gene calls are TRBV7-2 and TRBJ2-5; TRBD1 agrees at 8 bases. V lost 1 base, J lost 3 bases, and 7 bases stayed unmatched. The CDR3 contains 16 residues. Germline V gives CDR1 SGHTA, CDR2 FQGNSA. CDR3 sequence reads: CASSLVSTGEEETQYF. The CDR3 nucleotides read TGTGCCAGCAGCTTAGTTTCGACAGGGGAAGAAGAGACCCAGTACTTC.

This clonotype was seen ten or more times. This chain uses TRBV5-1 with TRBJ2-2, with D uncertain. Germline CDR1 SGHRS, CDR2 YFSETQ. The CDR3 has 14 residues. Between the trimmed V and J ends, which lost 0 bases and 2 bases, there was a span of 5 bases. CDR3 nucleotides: TGCGCCAGCAGCTTGGCGGTCAACACCGGGGAGCTGTTTTTT. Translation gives CASSLAVNTGELFF.

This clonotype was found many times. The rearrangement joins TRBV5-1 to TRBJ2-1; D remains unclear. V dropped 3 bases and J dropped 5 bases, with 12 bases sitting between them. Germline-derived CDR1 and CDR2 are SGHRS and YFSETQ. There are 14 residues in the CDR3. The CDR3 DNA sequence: TGCGCCAGCAGCTCCCACGGCCAACACAATGAGCAGTTCTTC. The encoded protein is CASSSHGQHNEQFF.

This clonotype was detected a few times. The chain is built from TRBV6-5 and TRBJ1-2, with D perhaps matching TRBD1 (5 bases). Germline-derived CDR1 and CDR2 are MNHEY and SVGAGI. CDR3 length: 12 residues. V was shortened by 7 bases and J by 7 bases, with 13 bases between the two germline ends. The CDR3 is CASTRTGVGYTF. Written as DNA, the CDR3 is TGTGCCAGCACCCGGACGGGGGTTGGCTACACCTTC.

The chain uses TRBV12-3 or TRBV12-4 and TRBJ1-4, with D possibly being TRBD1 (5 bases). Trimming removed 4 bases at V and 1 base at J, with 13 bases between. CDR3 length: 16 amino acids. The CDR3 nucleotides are TGTGCCAGCAGTTCCGGGGCCGGCCAAACTAATGAAAAACTGTTTTTT. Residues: CASSSGAGQTNEKLFF.

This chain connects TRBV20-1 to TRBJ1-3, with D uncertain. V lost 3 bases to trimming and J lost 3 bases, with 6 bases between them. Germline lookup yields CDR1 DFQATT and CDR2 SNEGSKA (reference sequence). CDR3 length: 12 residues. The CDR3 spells CSARIGGNTIYF. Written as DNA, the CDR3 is TGCAGTGCTAGGATCGGTGGAAACACCATATATTTT.

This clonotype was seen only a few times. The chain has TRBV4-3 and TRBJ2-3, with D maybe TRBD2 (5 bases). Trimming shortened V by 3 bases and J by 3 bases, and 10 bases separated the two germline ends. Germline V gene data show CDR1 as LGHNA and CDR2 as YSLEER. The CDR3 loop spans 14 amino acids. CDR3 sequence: CASSQDSETDTQYF. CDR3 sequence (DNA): TGCGCCAGCAGCCAGGACTCGGAGACAGATACGCAGTATTTT.

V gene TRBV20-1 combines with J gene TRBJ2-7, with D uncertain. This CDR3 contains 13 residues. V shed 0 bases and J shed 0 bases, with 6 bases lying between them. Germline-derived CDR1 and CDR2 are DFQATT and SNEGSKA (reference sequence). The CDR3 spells CSARDGRSYEQYF. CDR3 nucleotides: TGCAGTGCTAGAGATGGCCGCTCCTACGAGCAGTACTTC.

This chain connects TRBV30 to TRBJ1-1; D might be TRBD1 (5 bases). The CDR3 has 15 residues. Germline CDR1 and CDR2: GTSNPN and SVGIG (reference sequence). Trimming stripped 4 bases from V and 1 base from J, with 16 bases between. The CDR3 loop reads CAWTGGWRGNTEAFF. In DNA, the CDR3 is TGTGCCTGGACCGGAGGATGGAGGGGGAACACTGAAGCTTTCTTT. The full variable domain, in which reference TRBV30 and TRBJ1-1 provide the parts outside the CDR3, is SQTIHQWPATLVQPVGSPLSLECTVEGTSNPNLYWYRQAAGRGLQLLFYSVGIGQISSEVPQNLSASRPQDRQFILSSKKLLLSDSGFYLCAWTGGWRGNTEAFFGQGTRLTVV.

The CDR3 DNA follows: TGTGCCACCAGTCCCCCCTTGCAGGGTGGCGCAGATACGCAGTATTTT. It yields the protein CATSPPLQGGADTQYF. The chain couples TRBV15 to TRBJ2-3; weak D call: TRBD1 (5 bases). V gave up 6 bases and J gave up 4 bases, with 20 bases separating them. Per the germline V gene, CDR1 is LNHNV and CDR2 is YYDKDF (reference sequence). This CDR3 region has 16 residues. Filled out from reference TRBV15 and TRBJ2-3, the complete variable domain reads DAMVIQNPRYQVTQFGKPVTLSCSQTLNHNVMYWYQQKSSQAPKLLFHYYDKDFNNEADTPDNFQSRRPNTSFCFLDIRSPGLGDTAMYLCATSPPLQGGADTQYFGPGTRLTVL.

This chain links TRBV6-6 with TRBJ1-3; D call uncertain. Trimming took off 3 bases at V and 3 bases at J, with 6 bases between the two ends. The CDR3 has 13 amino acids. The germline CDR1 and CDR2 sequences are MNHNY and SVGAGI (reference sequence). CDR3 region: CASSYHIGNTIYF. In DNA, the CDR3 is TGTGCCAGCAGTTATCACATTGGAAACACCATATATTTT.

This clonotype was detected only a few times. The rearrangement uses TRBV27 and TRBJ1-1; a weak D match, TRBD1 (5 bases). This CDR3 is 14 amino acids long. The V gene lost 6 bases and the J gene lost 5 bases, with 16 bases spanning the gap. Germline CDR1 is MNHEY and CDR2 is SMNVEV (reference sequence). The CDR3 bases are TGTGCCAGCAGAATATTCCGGGACGATACTGAAGCTTTCTTT. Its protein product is CASRIFRDDTEAFF.